The clone carrying this T cell receptor (beta chain) appeared a single time. This specimen comes from a study of blood T cell repertoires in COVID-19. Original data processing: Amplification with reference gene primers provided the estimates of nucleated cell counts. Clones were read by immunoSEQ multiplex PCR, and TCRdb kept only the in-frame ones, dropping some. V, J and clone size are taken as reported in that table, and D and trimming were inferred from the DNA itself. The table shows under 140,000 clones, with 70% to 90% occurring only once. Germline values: CDR1 SGHRS, CDR2 YFSETQ. CDR3 length equals 14 residues. V lost 5 bases, J lost 1 base, and 3 bases stayed unmatched.

Sequencing was performed on peripheral blood. The J gene is TRBJ2-5, the V gene TRBV5-1; 9 nucleotides align to TRBD2. The receptor's source is a human donor in a cohort sampled during active COVID-19. CDR3 sequence reads: CASSTSGLQETQYF. The CDR3 bases are TGCGCCAGCAGTACTAGCGGGCTCCAAGAGACCCAGTACTTC.